These 17 T cell receptor beta chains came from one sample sequenced in a study of molecular identifiers for immune sequencing clone quantification. MiXCR, run by TCRdb on the PCR reads, gives a single entry per CDR3 protein. This sample yields approximately 320,000 distinct CDR3 sequences, of which roughly a quarter are seen a single time; roughly 0.7% belongs to the top ten. Sequenced material: naive CD8+ T cells from blood, with Jurkat cell RNA spiked in. As for subset: FACS-sorted CD8+CD4-CCR7+CD45RA+ naive T cells. Receptors were obtained from a human donor in good health. Some libraries in this study had Jurkat cell RNA spiked in.

This clonotype has just a few counts. The CDR3: CASRSGDEVSYEQYF. The CDR3 region has the DNA TGTGCCAGCCGAAGCGGGGACGAAGTGTCCTACGAGCAGTACTTC. The chain is built from TRBV27 and TRBJ2-7; 7 bases map to TRBD2. J lost 1 base, V lost 8 bases, and 11 bases had no gene match. Germline V gene lookup returns CDR1 MNHEY and CDR2 SMNVEV (reference sequence). The CDR3 consists of 15 residues.

At least ten counts were recorded for this clonotype. The chain recombines TRBV29-1 with TRBJ1-2, with a tentative D call TRBD1 (6 bases). The germline V gene has CDR1 SQVTM and CDR2 ANQGSEA. This CDR3 is built from 16 residues. V was trimmed by 0 bases and J by 4 bases, leaving 18 bases between them. The CDR3, as DNA: TGCAGCGTTGAAGACCACACCAGGGGTTCTCTCTATGGCTACACCTTC. Translation gives CSVEDHTRGSLYGYTF.

V is TRBV27 and J is TRBJ2-7; the match to TRBD2 covers 8 bases. The CDR3 runs to 12 residues. After removal of 5 bases from V and 7 bases from J, the junction contained 4 bases not matched to a gene. Germline CDR1 MNHEY, CDR2 SMNVEV (reference sequence). CDR3 in DNA: TGTGCCAGCAGTCTTCAGCGGGAGGAGCAGTACTTC. This encodes CASSLQREEQYF.

The genes are TRBV2 and TRBJ2-5; TRBD1 agrees at 10 bases. V was pared by 4 bases and J by 4 bases, with 9 bases of the junction left unmatched. The CDR3 is 16 amino acids. CDR1 is SNHLY, CDR2 FYNNEI, per germline. The CDR3 DNA is TGTGCCAGCAGTGCTATAGGACAGGGGGGTACAGAGACCCAGTACTTC. Translation gives CASSAIGQGGTETQYF.

A word on this clonotype: At one end the junction does not follow the germline gene, possibly because of a read error. The chain carries TRBV10-1 and TRBJ2-1; D perhaps matches TRBD2 (5 bases). The CDR3 is 13 amino acids. Germline CDR1 WNHNN, CDR2 SYGVQD (reference sequence). CDR3 in DNA: TGTGCCAGCAGTGAGTCTTCGAGGGATGAGCAGTTCTTC. This sequence encodes CASSESSRDEQFF.

This clonotype was seen ten or more times. V gene TRBV29-1 combines with J gene TRBJ2-3; 14 bases agree with TRBD2. Germline V CDR1 and CDR2: SQVTM, ANQGSEA. V lost 6 bases and J lost 2; bases outside the gene matches: 4. The CDR3 consists of 15 residues. CDR3 in amino acids: CSVTTSGRATDTQYF. The CDR3 DNA sequence: TGCAGCGTAACGACTAGCGGGAGGGCCACAGATACGCAGTATTTT.

This clonotype was picked up many times. The CDR3 sequence is CASWDFQSNTGELFF. Here the CDR3 DNA reads TGTGCCAGCTGGGATTTTCAGTCGAACACCGGGGAGCTGTTTTTT. The gene calls are TRBV2 and TRBJ2-2, with D uncertain. Germline CDR1 SNHLY, CDR2 FYNNEI. The CDR3 has 15 residues. Trimming left V 8 bases short and J 0 bases short, with 13 bases between.

This clonotype was seen at least ten times. The chain links TRBV7-2 to TRBJ2-7; D gene uncertain. The CDR3 is made up of 13 amino acids. V shed 1 base and J shed 3 bases, with 7 bases lying between them. The germline V gene encodes CDR1 SGHTA and CDR2 FQGNSA. The CDR3 is CASSLGPGYEQYF. The CDR3 DNA follows: TGTGCCAGCAGCTTAGGACCAGGCTACGAGCAGTACTTC. Together with reference TRBV7-2 and TRBJ2-7, the CDR3 gives the full variable domain: GAGVSQSPSNKVTEKGKDVELRCDPISGHTALYWYRQSLGQGLEFLIYFQGNSAPDKSGLPSDRFSAERTGGSVSTLTIQRTQQEDSAVYLCASSLGPGYEQYFGPGTRLTVT.

The gene calls are TRBV4-1 and TRBJ1-3; the D is unclear. The V end lost 1 base, the J end lost 0 bases, and 7 bases lay between the germline ends. Germline CDR1 reads MGHRA; CDR2 reads YSYEKL. This CDR3 is built from 15 residues. The CDR3 is CASSQAVSSGNTIYF. DNA for the CDR3: TGCGCCAGCAGCCAAGCGGTCAGCTCTGGAAACACCATATATTTT.

This clonotype was picked up a small number of times. The rearrangement uses TRBV24-1 and TRBJ2-1, with 7 bases that match TRBD2. The CDR3 has 17 residues. V shed 1 base and J 0 bases; nucleotides not matched to a gene: 5. Germline values: CDR1 KGHDR, CDR2 SFDVKD. The CDR3 DNA reads as TGTGCCACCAGTGATTTCTCTAGCGGCAGCTCCTACAATGAGCAGTTCTTC. Its translation is CATSDFSSGSSYNEQFF.

This chain connects TRBV18 to TRBJ2-2, with D perhaps matching TRBD1 (5 bases). Deletions cut 0 bases from V and 1 base from J, with 6 bases between. The germline V gene has CDR1 KGHSH and CDR2 LQKENI. The CDR3 runs to 15 residues. CDR3 DNA sequence: TGTGCCAGCTCACCACCTACAGGGAACACCGGGGAGCTGTTTTTT. Translation gives CASSPPTGNTGELFF.

This clonotype was seen many times. The V gene is TRBV7-9, the J gene TRBJ2-7; D ambiguous. V was cut by 4 bases and J by 2 bases, with 3 bases left in between. The CDR3 totals 11 residues. CDR1 and CDR2 from the germline V gene are SEHNR and FQNEAQ (reference sequence). CDR3 coding DNA: TGTGCCAGCAGCTCGACCTACGAGCAGTACTTC. Protein sequence: CASSSTYEQYF.

This clonotype occurred many times. The chain links TRBV27 to TRBJ2-7; 9 bases are a match to TRBD1. This CDR3 region has 17 residues. Germline V CDR1 and CDR2: MNHEY, SMNVEV (reference sequence). Trimming removed 6 bases from V and 4 bases from J; junction bases left unmatched: 16. CDR3 amino acids: CASSPNWGVTGGYEQYF. CDR3 DNA: TGTGCCAGCAGCCCGAACTGGGGAGTGACAGGGGGGTACGAGCAGTACTTC.

This rearrangement joins TRBV11-2 to TRBJ2-1; no reliable D call. The length of the CDR3 is 15 residues. The V and J ends lost 4 bases and 9 bases respectively, with 19 bases between them. Germline CDR1 reads SGHAT; CDR2 reads FQNNGV. The CDR3 DNA sequence: TGTGCCAGCAGCTCCTACCTGGCTCGTTCAAGTGAGCAGTTCTTC. It encodes CASSSYLARSSEQFF.

This clonotype was detected ten times or more. This chain connects TRBV4-2 to TRBJ2-7; the D is unclear. The germline V gene has CDR1 LGHNA and CDR2 YNFKEQ. This CDR3 contains 11 residues. Deletions cut 3 bases from V and 6 bases from J, with 6 bases between. The CDR3 reads CASSQGFEQYF. Here the CDR3 DNA reads TGTGCCAGCAGCCAGGGGTTCGAGCAGTACTTC.

This clonotype was observed a few times. The CDR3 protein is CASSQAAGEFGEQYF. For the CDR3, the DNA is TGCGCCAGCAGCCAAGCGGCAGGGGAGTTTGGCGAGCAGTACTTC. The V and J genes are TRBV4-3 and TRBJ2-7, with D possibly matching TRBD1 (6 bases). CDR3 length: 15 residues. In germline, CDR1 is LGHNA, CDR2 YSLEER. The V end lost 1 base, the J end lost 6 bases, and 16 bases lay between the germline ends.

There are many counts of this clonotype. The chain is built from TRBV5-1 and TRBJ1-1; D gene ambiguous. CDR1 and CDR2 from the germline V gene are SGHRS and YFSETQ. This CDR3 is built from 14 residues. Trimming stripped 6 bases from V and 4 bases from J, with 16 bases between. The CDR3 sequence is CASKLSGRGTEAFF. The DNA of the CDR3 is TGCGCCAGCAAACTCTCAGGACGAGGCACTGAAGCTTTCTTT.